This T cell receptor (beta chain) derives from a study of CD8 T cells in Susac syndrome (dated by TCRdb to about 2019). Notes on the research overall: The study used repertoire sequencing to test whether antigen drove CD8+ T cell activation and differentiation in Susac syndrome.

High-throughput TCR beta sequencing profiled peripheral blood CD8+ and CD4+ T cells from healthy donors, Susac syndrome patients and multiple sclerosis patients. Healthy donors were age- and sex-matched controls. Bulk CD8+ and CD4+ T cells were purified by magnetic negative isolation, while CD8+ TEMRA cells were enriched using FACS. Blood was drawn into EDTA tubes, processed within 24 hours, and PBMCs were isolated by density gradient centrifugation. PBMCs destined for TCR sequencing were cryopreserved in liquid nitrogen and later thawed in a 37 °C water bath. A purity of at least 90% was achieved for sorted or isolated CD4+, CD8+ and CD8+ TEMRA cells. RNA was extracted using the RNeasy kit, and about 0.45 to 1 ug of the RNA was reverse transcribed with random hexamers. The immunoSEQ multiplex PCR assay, which covers 54 Vbeta and 13 Jbeta segments, was used to amplify TCR beta CDR3 regions. Bias from PCR amplification was corrected by using a synthetic template baseline for primer optimization and for computational correction. In the source study's methods: Only productive sequences were kept, with reads annotated to V, D and J genes according to IMGT and analyzed in immunoSEQ Analyzer. Clonality was calculated as one minus the Shannon entropy normalized by log2 of the number of productive unique sequences. Public and private clones were assessed among the 100 most prevalent clones of each patient and control. A clone was defined as Susac-specific if it was absent from the healthy and MS cohorts, from 950 to 1,300 published viral clones and from other ImmuneACCESS disease sequences. TCRdb itself trimmed the public reads at Q25 with fastp, ran MiXCR and retained productive beta chains. Entries that share a CDR3 protein sequence are merged under the most common genes and DNA. What appears here as the V and J calls and clone size reflects TCRdb's work, not the paper's. In all, the sample holds 150,000 to 200,000 distinct CDR3 sequences, and under 95% of those were seen once. Of the sample, approximately 0.082% is held by the ten largest clones.

On the study overall, not on this receptor specifically: The number of individuals in the TCR sequencing and HLA analysis was recognized as being relatively small.

From the cysteine through the phenylalanine, the CDR3 covers 14 amino acids. Kept here is only the CDR3 DNA, which spans 42 bases and is read in frame from base 1. Via the germline V gene, CDR1 is KGHDR and CDR2 SFDVKD. V lost 2 bases and J lost 7 bases; the stretch between them is 13 bases long. A note on this clonotype: Its specific antigen is unknown. No base qualities exist here, and no much larger clone lies one base off it.

The V gene is TRBV24-1 and the J gene is TRBJ2-5; TRBD2 might be the D gene, on 6 matching bases. The sequence was collected from a human donor in good health. Specimen: CD4+ T cells from PBMCs. This receptor has the CDR3 CATSDSTSWGTQYF. The nucleotide sequence reads as follows: TGTGCCACCAGTGATTCGACTAGTTGGGGGACCCAGTACTTC.